This entry concerns a single T cell receptor beta chain. This CDR3 has 17 residues. Germline assignment: CDR1 SEHNR and CDR2 FQNEAQ (reference sequence). V trimming: 4 bases; J trimming: 0 bases; junction bases outside the gene matches: 7. The data were taken from a study of CD8 T cells in Susac syndrome. It was with random hexamers that roughly 0.45 to 1 ug RNA was reverse transcribed. A multiplex approach, immunoSEQ multiplex PCR, amplified TCR beta CDR3 across 54 Vbeta and 13 Jbeta. TCRdb reanalysed the immunoSEQ multiplex PCR reads using MiXCR and keeps one entry per CDR3 protein. The sample consists of more than 75,000 distinct CDR3 sequences, 90% to 95% of them appearing once.

The rearrangement uses TRBV7-9 and TRBJ2-3; 10 bases are shared with TRBD2. The TCR comes from a human donor in good health. Sequencing was performed on CD8+ T cells from PBMCs. CDR3: CASSSHLAGASTDTQYF. The CDR3 DNA sequence: TGTGCCAGCAGCTCCCACCTAGCGGGGGCAAGCACAGATACGCAGTATTTT.